This TCR beta chain was recovered during a study of beta chain features in type 1 diabetes. Findings and limits, study-wide: Comparison showed that naive, central memory and Treg TCRB repertoires appeared more similar among patients than among healthy donors.

As for this clone: Its cognate antigen is unknown.

All of the isolated RNA was reverse transcribed, so expressed TCRB transcripts were sequenced. Generated by immunoSEQ multiplex PCR, the TCRdb table keeps only in-frame clones and is missing some. The sample has 860,000 or so clones; 15% to 20% are singletons. Each of the sorted populations had a purity greater than 95%. The CDR3 covers 15 residues. The germline V gene encodes CDR1 SGHTA and CDR2 FQGNSA. Trimming took 3 bases from V and 2 from J, leaving 14 bases between them. The chain carries TRBV7-2 and TRBJ2-7; D possibly matches TRBD1 or TRBD2 (6 bases each). This clonotype was obtained from a woman younger than 30 in good health. The sample consisted of naive CD4+ T cells from blood. As DNA, the CDR3 is TGTGCCAGCAGCTTGAACCGGGGGCCTACCTACGAGCAGTACTTC. Amino acid sequence: CASSLNRGPTYEQYF.